This TCR beta chain derives from a study of somatic mutations in cytotoxic T cells in rheumatoid arthritis. Clones were read by immunoSEQ multiplex PCR, and TCRdb kept only the in-frame ones, dropping some. This sample has approximately 12,000 clones; approximately 80% occur once, and the top ten carry around 15%. Germline V gene sequence: CDR1 GTSNPN, CDR2 SVGIG (reference sequence). Trimming took 0 bases from V and 3 from J, leaving 6 bases between them. This CDR3 has 12 residues. The V call is TRBV30, the J call TRBJ2-7; D remains ambiguous. The clonotype comes from a man aged 50 or older in good health. The specimen sequenced was CD8+ T cells sorted from blood. CDR3 bases: TGTGCCTGGAGTGTTTTGGGCTACGAGCAGTACTTC. This encodes CAWSVLGYEQYF.